Each of the 30 T cell receptor beta chains below was sequenced from the same sample in a study of T cell clonality in common variable immunodeficiency. Assay used: immunoSEQ multiplex PCR; TCRdb lists only in-frame clones, some missing. The sample holds 40,000 to 45,000 clones, and no clone turns up only once. The sequencing input was peripheral blood mononuclear cells. Receptors were obtained from a person aged 18-69 years in good health.

This clone was counted many times. The read stops 3 residues short of the end of the CDR3; the missing end is completed from the germline J gene. The chain joins TRBV5-4 to TRBJ2-5, with D possibly matching TRBD1 (6 bases). V was shortened by 5 bases and J by 2 bases, with 10 bases between the two germline ends. From germline, CDR1 is SGHNT and CDR2 YYREEE (reference sequence). This CDR3 has 13 residues. The CDR3 sequence: CASSYTGQETQYF. The part of the CDR3 DNA that was read is TGTGCCAGCAGTTATACAGGGCAAGAGACC.

This clone came up many times. The read falls 3 residues short of the CDR3 end, and the missing part is taken from the germline J gene. V gene TRBV5-1 combines with J gene TRBJ2-5; 14 nucleotides match TRBD2. Per germline, CDR1 SGHRS and CDR2 YFSETQ. V dropped 0 bases and J dropped 5; count of bases not matched to a gene: 9. The CDR3 spans 18 residues. CDR3 in amino acids: CASSLVLGLAGVGETQYF. The covered CDR3 bases are TGCGCCAGCAGCTTGGTCCTGGGACTAGCGGGAGTTGGCGAGACC.

The table lists this clone with many counts. CDR3 DNA (partial): TGTGCCAGTGGGGTAACAGGGAGCGGGGAG. This encodes CASGVTGSGE. The entire CDR3 sequence reads CASGVTGSGELFF. The rearrangement joins TRBV19 to TRBJ2-2; tentatively, D is TRBD1 (6 bases). Coverage ceases 3 residues before the CDR3 finishes, and the germline J gene fills in the end. Trimming removed 8 bases at V and 7 bases at J, with 14 bases between. This CDR3 is 13 amino acids long. Germline CDR1 and CDR2: LNHDA and SQIVND (reference sequence).

This clone was counted at least ten times. The sequence runs out 3 residues before the end of the CDR3; the remainder is reconstructed from the germline J gene. The chain carries TRBV19 and TRBJ1-1; the D gene is possibly TRBD1 (5 bases). The CDR3 consists of 10 residues. CDR1 is LNHDA, CDR2 SQIVND, per germline (reference sequence). This CDR3 reads CASRGGRAFF. The sequenced CDR3 bases are TGTGCCAGTAGGGGGGGTCGA.

This clone has a count of ten or more. Read data end 3 residues before the CDR3 end; the end is taken from the germline J gene. The genes are TRBV20-1 and TRBJ2-1, with 9 positions matching TRBD1. The CDR3 is made up of 12 amino acids. Germline loops: CDR1 DFQATT, CDR2 SNEGSKA (reference sequence). V lost 2 bases and J lost 9; bases outside the gene matches: 2. Partial CDR3 DNA: TGCAGTGCTAGAAAGGACAGGGGTGAG. Translating it yields CSARKDRGE. The full-length CDR3 reads as CSARKDRGEQFF.

In its sample, this clone was seen many times. With the read ending 3 residues before the CDR3 end, the germline J gene is used to fill in that end. The chain carries TRBV7-9 and TRBJ1-5; a weak D match, TRBD1 (5 bases). Trimming cost V 1 base and J 3 bases, with 7 bases left between them. This CDR3 region has 14 residues. Germline CDR1 SEHNR, CDR2 FQNEAQ (reference sequence). The covered CDR3 bases are TGTGCCAGCAGCTTAGGACAGCCCAATCAGCCC. Translating gives CASSLGQPNQP. In full, the CDR3 reads CASSLGQPNQPQHF.

In this sample, this clone turned up many times. Coverage ceases 3 residues before the CDR3 finishes, and the germline J gene fills in the end. The rearrangement uses TRBV5-1 and TRBJ2-3, with a possible D match to TRBD1 (6 bases). Trimming removed 0 bases at V and 0 bases at J, with 8 bases between. This CDR3 contains 15 residues. CDR1 and CDR2 (germline): SGHRS, YFSETQ. Incomplete CDR3 DNA: TGCGCCAGCAGCTTGGAGACAGGCAGCACAGATACG. Protein sequence: CASSLETGSTDT. The full CDR3 sequence reads CASSLETGSTDTQYF.

This clone was detected many times. The read ends 3 residues shy of where the CDR3 ends; the end is completed using the germline J gene. The rearrangement links TRBV29-1 to TRBJ2-3; maybe TRBD1 (5 bases). The CDR3 has 13 residues. Germline CDR1 SQVTM, CDR2 ANQGSEA. V was cut by 6 bases and J by 4 bases, with 14 bases left in between. The CDR3 reads CSVEVGAADTQYF. The covered CDR3 bases are TGCAGCGTCGAGGTTGGGGCGGCAGATACG.

On this clone itself: The read comes to an end 3 residues before the CDR3 does, leaving the germline J gene to fill in the end. The rearrangement links TRBV5-6 to TRBJ1-2; D unresolved. This CDR3 has 14 amino acids. Trimming pared 4 bases from V and 3 bases from J, leaving 13 bases between. The germline V gene has CDR1 SGHDT and CDR2 YYEEEE. CDR3 DNA, as far as it was read: TGTGCCAGCAGCCCGCAGCCGCAGGACTATGGC. It codes for CASSPQPQDYG. The full CDR3 reads CASSPQPQDYGYTF.

This clone was recorded at least ten times. The read ends 3 residues shy of where the CDR3 ends; the end is completed using the germline J gene. This chain uses TRBV18 with TRBJ2-2; no reliable D call. V gave up 2 bases and J gave up 5 bases, with 12 bases separating them. In germline, CDR1 is KGHSH, CDR2 LQKENI. The CDR3 loop spans 15 amino acids. CDR3 sequence reads: CASSPMARRTGELFF. The covered CDR3 bases are TGTGCCAGCTCACCAATGGCTAGAAGGACCGGGGAG. Together with reference TRBV18 and TRBJ2-2, the CDR3 gives the full variable domain: NAGVMQNPRHLVRRRGQEARLRCSPMKGHSHVYWYRQLPEEGLKFMVYLQKENIIDESGMPKERFSAEFPKEGPSILRIQQVVRGDSAAYFCASSPMARRTGELFFGEGSRLTVL.

This clone was seen many times. The DNA ends 3 residues before the CDR3 does, and the rest of the CDR3 is filled in from the germline J gene. V and J are TRBV7-6 and TRBJ2-2; TRBD2 agrees at 9 bases. Germline V gene data show CDR1 as SGHVS and CDR2 as FNYEAQ. This CDR3 is 15 amino acids long. The junction had 6 bases not matched to a gene; V was cut back by 3 bases and J by 7 bases. The CDR3 here is CASSFDQRGVGELFF. The CDR3 bases that were read are TGTGCCAGCAGCTTTGATCAGCGGGGGGTCGGGGAG.

This clone turned up a few times. Being one base from a much bigger clone, this may be a read error. The read stops 3 residues short of the end of the CDR3; the missing end is completed from the germline J gene. The V and J genes are TRBV19 and TRBJ1-1, with TRBD1 matching over 9 bases. With V trimmed by 3 bases and J by 4 bases, 6 bases remained unmatched. The CDR3 runs to 15 residues. Germline assignment: CDR1 LNHDA and CDR2 SQIVND (reference sequence). CDR3 DNA (partial): TGTGCCAGTAGTATTACCCAGACAGGGGGCACTGAA. It codes for CASSITQTGGTE. In full, the CDR3 is CASSITQTGGTEAFF. Based on the CDR3 plus reference TRBV19 and TRBJ1-1, the full variable domain is DGGITQSPKYLFRKEGQNVTLSCEQNLNHDAMYWYRQDPGQGLRLIYYSQIVNDFQKGDIAEGYSVSREKKESFPLTVTSAQKNPTAFYLCASSITQTGGTEAFFGQGTRLTVV.

This clone showed up many times. The read stops 3 residues short of the end of the CDR3; the missing end is completed from the germline J gene. The J gene is TRBJ2-7, the V gene TRBV6-2 or TRBV6-3; TRBD2 agrees at 9 bases. The CDR3 consists of 14 residues. Germline V gives CDR1 MNHEY, CDR2 SVGEGT. With V trimmed by 7 bases and J by 5 bases, 9 bases remained unmatched. The CDR3 DNA, read in part, is TGTGCCAGCAACGTAGCGGGGGTGGCCCACGAG. This translates into CASNVAGVAHE. The whole CDR3 protein reads CASNVAGVAHEQYF.

This clone was seen at least ten times. The read falls 3 residues short of the CDR3 end, and the missing part is taken from the germline J gene. The V call is TRBV5-6, the J call TRBJ1-2, with 8 positions matching TRBD1. The trim removed 1 base at V and 4 bases at J, leaving 6 bases unmatched. The germline V gene encodes CDR1 SGHDT and CDR2 YYEEEE. The CDR3 has 15 residues. CDR3 DNA, as far as it was read: TGTGCCAGCAGCTTGTTTTCAGGGGGCGGCTATGGC. Its protein is CASSLFSGGGYG. The whole CDR3 is CASSLFSGGGYGYTF. The full variable domain, completed using reference TRBV5-6 and TRBJ1-2, is DAGVTQSPTHLIKTRGQQVTLRCSPKSGHDTVSWYQQALGQGPQFIFQYYEEEERQRGNFPDRFSGHQFPNYSSELNVNALLLGDSALYLCASSLFSGGGYGYTFGSGTRLTVV.

This clone was seen more than once but under ten times. The read terminates 3 residues ahead of where the CDR3 ends, so the germline J gene completes it. The chain joins TRBV7-8 to TRBJ2-1; D unresolved. The CDR3 has 13 amino acids. V dropped 6 bases and J dropped 3 bases, with 9 bases sitting between them. The germline V gene encodes CDR1 SGHVS and CDR2 FQNEAQ. The CDR3 loop reads CASSLRFYNEQFF. The covered CDR3 bases are TGTGCCAGCAGTCTCCGGTTCTACAATGAG.

This clone has at least ten counts. The observed sequence ends 3 residues before the CDR3 terminus, with the missing tail filled in from the germline J gene. V and J are TRBV29-1 and TRBJ2-3, with TRBD2 identical over 10 bases. The CDR3 is made up of 15 amino acids. In germline, CDR1 is SQVTM, CDR2 ANQGSEA. V lost 3 bases and J lost 7; bases outside the gene matches: 10. The CDR3 loop is CSVEGPTSGDYTQYF. CDR3 DNA, as far as it was read: TGCAGCGTTGAGGGGCCTACTAGCGGGGATTATACG.

This clone was counted at least ten times. Incomplete CDR3 DNA: TGTGCCAGCAGCTTAGTCAGGGGAAACCAAGAGACC. Translated, it gives CASSLVRGNQET. The CDR3 in its entirety is CASSLVRGNQETQYF. This chain uses TRBV7-6 with TRBJ2-5; D is possibly TRBD1 (6 bases). From the germline J gene comes the end of the CDR3, since the read stops 3 residues before it. Germline CDR1 reads SGHVS; CDR2 reads FNYEAQ. V lost 1 base, J lost 0 bases, and 9 bases lay in between. The CDR3 loop spans 15 amino acids.

This clone appeared many times. The CDR3 end falls 3 residues outside the read, so it is completed with the germline J gene. The V call is TRBV6-1, the J call TRBJ2-1; 11 nucleotides align to TRBD1. CDR1 is MNHNS and CDR2 is SASEGT in the germline V gene. The CDR3 contains 14 residues. V dropped 3 bases and J dropped 6; count of bases not matched to a gene: 1. The CDR3 DNA, read in part, is TGTGCCAGCAGTGAGGGACAGGGGGGCAATGAG. It encodes CASSEGQGGNE. The CDR3 in full is CASSEGQGGNEQFF.

This clone was seen at least ten times. A read error may account for a junction end that differs from germline. The read ends 3 residues early relative to the CDR3; the germline J gene fills the gap. The gene calls are TRBV29-1 and TRBJ1-4; 9 nucleotides line up with TRBD1. Per germline, CDR1 SQVTM and CDR2 ANQGSEA. This CDR3 has 13 residues. CDR3 amino acids: CSVEGTGREKLFF. CDR3 DNA (partial): TGCAGCGTGGAAGGGACAGGGCGTGAAAAA.

This clone was found many times. The read terminates 3 residues ahead of where the CDR3 ends, so the germline J gene completes it. This sequence joins TRBV5-5 and TRBJ2-7; the D is unclear. In germline, CDR1 is SGHKS, CDR2 YYEKEE (reference sequence). The CDR3 length is 14 residues. V was trimmed by 0 bases and J by 0 bases, leaving 7 bases between them. Incomplete CDR3 DNA: TGTGCCAGCAGCTTGGTTGCAGGCTCCTACGAG. Translated, it gives CASSLVAGSYE. From start to end, the CDR3 is CASSLVAGSYEQYF.

This clone was recorded at least ten times. The read finishes 3 residues shy of the CDR3 end, and the germline J gene is used to complete it. The chain employs TRBV19 and TRBJ1-2, with 7 bases that match TRBD1. The CDR3 sequence is 13 residues long. The germline gives CDR1 LNHDA, CDR2 SQIVND (reference sequence). CDR3 bases read: TGTGCCAGTAGCGACAGGGTAGCGGGGGGC. As protein: CASSDRVAGG. The CDR3 in its entirety is CASSDRVAGGYTF.

This clone was recorded many times. With the read ending 3 residues before the CDR3 end, the germline J gene is used to fill in that end. J is TRBJ1-2 and V is TRBV2; D might be TRBD1 (6 bases). CDR1 is SNHLY and CDR2 is FYNNEI in the germline V gene. There are 13 residues in the CDR3. V was pared by 5 bases and J by 6 bases, with 13 bases between. The CDR3 DNA, read in part, is TGTGCCAGCAGTCTCAGGGGAGAAGATGGC. Translated, it gives CASSLRGEDG. The full CDR3 is CASSLRGEDGYTF.

This clone has a count of ten or more. The CDR3 end falls 3 residues outside the read, so it is completed with the germline J gene. The chain links TRBV20-1 to TRBJ2-7; 7 bases are a match to TRBD2. CDR1 is DFQATT, CDR2 SNEGSKA, per germline (reference sequence). Losses at the gene ends were 6 bases for V and 4 bases for J; bases not matched to a gene: 12. The CDR3 extends over 14 amino acids. CDR3 DNA, as far as it was read: TGCAGTGCCCGAGCGGCTAGCGGACCTTACGAG. Translated, it gives CSARAASGPYE. The full CDR3 reads CSARAASGPYEQYF.

This clone was seen more than once but under ten times. The read falls 3 residues short of the CDR3 end, and the missing part is taken from the germline J gene. This rearrangement joins TRBV11-2 to TRBJ2-7, with 8 bases identical to TRBD2. After removal of 5 bases from V and 5 bases from J, the junction contained 11 bases not matched to a gene. Germline loops: CDR1 SGHAT, CDR2 FQNNGV. The CDR3 sequence is 15 residues long. CDR3: CASSPTRGGLNEQYF. The sequenced CDR3 bases are TGTGCCAGCAGCCCTACACGGGGGGGCTTGAACGAG.

This clone was recorded many times. One end of the junction does not line up with germline, which may come from a read error. The DNA read from the CDR3 is TGCGCCAGCAGCCGACGGACTAGCGGGCCCGGGGAG. Encoded protein: CASSRRTSGPGE. From start to end, the CDR3 is CASSRRTSGPGELFF. The chain recombines TRBV4-2 with TRBJ2-2; 11 bases line up with TRBD2. The sequenced fragment ends 3 residues before the CDR3 boundary, so the rest is inferred from the germline J gene. The CDR3 extends over 15 amino acids. Germline loops: CDR1 LGHNA, CDR2 YNFKEQ.

This clone was counted a few times. The CDR3 end falls 3 residues outside the read, so it is completed with the germline J gene. This chain uses TRBV7-3 with TRBJ1-2; 11 positions match TRBD1. The germline V gene has CDR1 SGHTA and CDR2 FQGTGA. This CDR3 is 15 amino acids long. CDR3: CASSGQGQGVYDYTF. The CDR3 bases that were read are TGTGCCAGCAGCGGACAGGGACAGGGGGTCTACGAC.

At least ten counts were recorded for this clone. The read halts 3 residues ahead of the CDR3 end, with the missing end drawn from the germline J gene. The rearrangement links TRBV19 to TRBJ2-1; 8 nucleotides line up with TRBD2. The CDR3 sequence is 20 residues long. V dropped 3 bases and J dropped 2; count of bases not matched to a gene: 18. CDR1 and CDR2 (germline): LNHDA, SQIVND (reference sequence). Partial CDR3 DNA: TGTGCCAGTAGTATTTCTCACCTCCGGGGGAGCGGGGGAACCTACAATGAG. Protein: CASSISHLRGSGGTYNE. The CDR3, in full, reads CASSISHLRGSGGTYNEQFF.

This clone was recorded many times. From the germline J gene comes the end of the CDR3, since the read stops 3 residues before it. The chain combines TRBV18 with TRBJ1-1, with 7 bases matching TRBD1. The CDR3 runs to 14 residues. V shed 3 bases and J 2 bases; nucleotides not matched to a gene: 3. CDR1 is KGHSH and CDR2 is LQKENI in the germline V gene. The sequenced CDR3 bases are TGTGCCAGCTCACCCGGGACAGAAAACACTGAA. As protein: CASSPGTENTE. The whole CDR3 sequence is CASSPGTENTEAFF.

In this sample, this clone turned up many times. The CDR3 end is not reached by the read, which stops 3 residues before it; the germline J gene fills it in. The chain couples TRBV18 to TRBJ2-5, with a weak D call TRBD2 (6 bases). V gave up 4 bases and J gave up 2 bases, with 11 bases separating them. Germline V gives CDR1 KGHSH, CDR2 LQKENI. The CDR3 extends over 14 amino acids. Partial CDR3 DNA: TGTGCCAGCTCACTCCGGGGGACGCAAGAGACC. As protein: CASSLRGTQET. The full-length CDR3 reads as CASSLRGTQETQYF.

In this sample, this clone turned up many times. Sequencing ends 3 residues short of the CDR3 end; the germline J gene provides the rest. The V and J genes are TRBV12-3 or TRBV12-4 and TRBJ2-1; D possibly corresponds to TRBD2 (7 bases). This CDR3 region has 16 residues. V was clipped by 3 bases and J by 4 bases, with 16 bases between them. The DNA read from the CDR3 is TGTGCCAGCAGTTTGGCCCGCGGGGGCCCTTACAATGAG. Translating it yields CASSLARGGPYNE. The CDR3 in full is CASSLARGGPYNEQFF.